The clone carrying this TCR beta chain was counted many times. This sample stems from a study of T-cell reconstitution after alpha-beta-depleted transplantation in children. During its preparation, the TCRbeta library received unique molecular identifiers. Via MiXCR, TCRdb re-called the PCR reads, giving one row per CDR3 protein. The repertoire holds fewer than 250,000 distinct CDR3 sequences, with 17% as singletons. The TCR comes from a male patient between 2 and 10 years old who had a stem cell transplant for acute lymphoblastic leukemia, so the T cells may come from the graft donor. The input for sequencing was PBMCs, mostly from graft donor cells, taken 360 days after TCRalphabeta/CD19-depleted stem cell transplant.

In DNA form, the CDR3 reads TGTGCCAGCAGTACTAGCGGGGGAGAACCCTACGAGCAGTACTTC. Protein sequence: CASSTSGGEPYEQYF. This sequence joins TRBV28 and TRBJ2-7, with 11 bases that match TRBD2. V dropped 5 bases and J dropped 2; count of bases not matched to a gene: 5. Per the germline V gene, CDR1 is MDHEN and CDR2 is SYDVKM. The CDR3 is made up of 15 amino acids.